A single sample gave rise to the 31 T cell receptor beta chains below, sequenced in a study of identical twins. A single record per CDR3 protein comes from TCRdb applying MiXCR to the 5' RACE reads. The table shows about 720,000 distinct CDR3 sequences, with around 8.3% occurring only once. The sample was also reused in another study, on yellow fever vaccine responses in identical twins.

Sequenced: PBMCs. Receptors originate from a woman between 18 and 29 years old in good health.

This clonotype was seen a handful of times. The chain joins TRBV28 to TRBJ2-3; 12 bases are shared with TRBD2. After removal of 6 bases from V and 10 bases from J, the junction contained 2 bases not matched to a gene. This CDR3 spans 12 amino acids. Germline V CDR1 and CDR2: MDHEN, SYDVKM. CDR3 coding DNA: TGTGCCAGCAGCTCTAGCGGGAGGGCGCAGTATTTT. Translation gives CASSSSGRAQYF. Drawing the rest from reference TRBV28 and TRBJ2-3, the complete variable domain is DVKVTQSSRYLVKRTGEKVFLECVQDMDHENMFWYRQDPGLGLRLIYFSYDVKMKEKGDIPEGYSVSREKKERFSLILESASTNQTSMYLCASSSSGRAQYFGPGTRLTVL.

The CDR3 nucleotides read TGTGCCAGCAGTTTACACGGGATGCCCGAGCAGTACTTC. Its translation is CASSLHGMPEQYF. This rearrangement joins TRBV12-3 or TRBV12-4 to TRBJ2-7; D might be TRBD2 (5 bases). V was cut by 2 bases and J by 6 bases, with 11 bases left in between. The CDR3 length is 13 residues.

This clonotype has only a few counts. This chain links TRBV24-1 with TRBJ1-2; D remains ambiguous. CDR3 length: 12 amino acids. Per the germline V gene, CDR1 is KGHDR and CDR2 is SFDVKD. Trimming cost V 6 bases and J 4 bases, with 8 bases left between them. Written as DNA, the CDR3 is TGTGCCACCAGTCAAGGGTCCTATGGCTACACCTTC. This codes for CATSQGSYGYTF.

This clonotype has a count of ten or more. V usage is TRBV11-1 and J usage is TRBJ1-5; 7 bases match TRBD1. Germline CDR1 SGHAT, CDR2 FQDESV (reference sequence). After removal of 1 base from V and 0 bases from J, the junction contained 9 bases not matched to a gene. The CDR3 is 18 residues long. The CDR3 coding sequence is TGTGCCAGCAGCTTAGGTGGGGACAGACTTTATAGCAATCAGCCCCAGCATTTT. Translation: CASSLGGDRLYSNQPQHF.

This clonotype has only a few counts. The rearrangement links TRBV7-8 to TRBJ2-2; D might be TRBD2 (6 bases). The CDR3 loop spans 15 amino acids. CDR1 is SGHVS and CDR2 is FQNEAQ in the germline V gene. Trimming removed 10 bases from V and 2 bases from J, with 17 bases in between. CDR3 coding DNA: TGTGCCAACTCCTTATGGGGGGACAACACCGGGGAGCTGTTTTTT. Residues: CANSLWGDNTGELFF. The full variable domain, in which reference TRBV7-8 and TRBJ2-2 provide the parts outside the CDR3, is GAGVSQSPRYKVAKRGQDVALRCDPISGHVSLFWYQQALGQGPEFLTYFQNEAQLDKSGLPSDRFFAERPEGSVSTLKIQRTQQEDSAVYLCANSLWGDNTGELFFGEGSRLTVL.

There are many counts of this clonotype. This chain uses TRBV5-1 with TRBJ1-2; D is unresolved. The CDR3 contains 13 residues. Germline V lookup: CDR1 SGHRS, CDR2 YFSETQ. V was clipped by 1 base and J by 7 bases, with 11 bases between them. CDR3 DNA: TGCGCCAGCAGCTTGACAGACGTTCGTGGCTACACCTTC. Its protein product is CASSLTDVRGYTF.

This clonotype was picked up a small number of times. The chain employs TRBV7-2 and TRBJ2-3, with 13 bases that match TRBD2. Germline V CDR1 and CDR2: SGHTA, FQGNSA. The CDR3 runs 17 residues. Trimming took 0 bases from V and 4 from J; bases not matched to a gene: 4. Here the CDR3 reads CASSLAGLAGVPDTQYF. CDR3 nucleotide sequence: TGTGCCAGCAGCTTAGCCGGACTAGCGGGAGTCCCAGATACGCAGTATTTT.

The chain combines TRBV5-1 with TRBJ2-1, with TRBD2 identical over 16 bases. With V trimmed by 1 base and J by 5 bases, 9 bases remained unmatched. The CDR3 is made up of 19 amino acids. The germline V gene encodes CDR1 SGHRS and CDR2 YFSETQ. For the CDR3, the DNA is TGCGCCAGCAGCTTGCGCACCGGGACTAGCGGGGGGGTCAACAATGAGCAGTTCTTC. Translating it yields CASSLRTGTSGGVNNEQFF.

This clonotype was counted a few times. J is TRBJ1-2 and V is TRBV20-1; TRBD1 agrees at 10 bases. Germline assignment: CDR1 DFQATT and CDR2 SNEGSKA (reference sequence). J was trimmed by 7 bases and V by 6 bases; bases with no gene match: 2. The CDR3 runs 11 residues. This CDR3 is CSARQGAGYTF. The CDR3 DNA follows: TGCAGTGCCAGACAGGGGGCTGGCTACACCTTC.

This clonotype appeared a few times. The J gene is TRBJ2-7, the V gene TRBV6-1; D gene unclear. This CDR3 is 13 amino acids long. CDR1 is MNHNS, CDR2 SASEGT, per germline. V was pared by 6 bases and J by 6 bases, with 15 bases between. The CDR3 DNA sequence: TGTGCCAGCAGGGGCACGGCAACATTCGAGCAGTACTTC. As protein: CASRGTATFEQYF.

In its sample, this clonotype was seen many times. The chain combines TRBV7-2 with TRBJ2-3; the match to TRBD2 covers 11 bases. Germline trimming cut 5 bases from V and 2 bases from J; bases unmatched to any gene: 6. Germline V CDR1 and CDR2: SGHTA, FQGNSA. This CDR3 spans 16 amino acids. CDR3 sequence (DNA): TGTGCCAGCAGCATTGGGACTAGCGGAAACACAGATACGCAGTATTTT. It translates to CASSIGTSGNTDTQYF. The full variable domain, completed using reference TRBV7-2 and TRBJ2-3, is GAGVSQSPSNKVTEKGKDVELRCDPISGHTALYWYRQSLGQGLEFLIYFQGNSAPDKSGLPSDRFSAERTGGSVSTLTIQRTQQEDSAVYLCASSIGTSGNTDTQYFGPGTRLTVL.

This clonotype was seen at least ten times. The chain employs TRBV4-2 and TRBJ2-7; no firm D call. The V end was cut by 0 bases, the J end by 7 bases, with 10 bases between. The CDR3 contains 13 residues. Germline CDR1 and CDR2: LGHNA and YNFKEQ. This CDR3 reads CASSQDPIPEQYF. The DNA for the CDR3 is TGTGCCAGCAGCCAAGATCCGATTCCGGAGCAGTACTTC.

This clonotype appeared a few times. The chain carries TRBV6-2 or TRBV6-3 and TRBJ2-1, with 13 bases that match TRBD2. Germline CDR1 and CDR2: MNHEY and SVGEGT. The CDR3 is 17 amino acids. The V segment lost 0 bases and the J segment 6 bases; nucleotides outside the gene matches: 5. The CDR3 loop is CASSYSITSGRANEQFF. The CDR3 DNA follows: TGTGCCAGCAGTTACTCGATTACTAGCGGGAGGGCCAATGAGCAGTTCTTC.

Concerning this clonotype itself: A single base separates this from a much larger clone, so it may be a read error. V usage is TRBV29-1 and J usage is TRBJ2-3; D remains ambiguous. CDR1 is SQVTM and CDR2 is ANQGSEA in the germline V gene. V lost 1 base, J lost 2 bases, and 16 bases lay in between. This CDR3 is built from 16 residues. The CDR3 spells CSVEGPVGRPTDTQYF. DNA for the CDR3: TGCAGCGTTGAAGGCCCAGTCGGGCGGCCCACAGATACGCAGTATTTT.

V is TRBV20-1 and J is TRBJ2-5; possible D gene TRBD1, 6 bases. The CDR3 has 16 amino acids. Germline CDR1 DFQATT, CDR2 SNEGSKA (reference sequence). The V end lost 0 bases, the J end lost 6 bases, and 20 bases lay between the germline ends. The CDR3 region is CSARDSPTTGSKTQYF. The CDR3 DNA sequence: TGCAGTGCTAGAGATTCCCCGACTACAGGGTCGAAGACCCAGTACTTC.

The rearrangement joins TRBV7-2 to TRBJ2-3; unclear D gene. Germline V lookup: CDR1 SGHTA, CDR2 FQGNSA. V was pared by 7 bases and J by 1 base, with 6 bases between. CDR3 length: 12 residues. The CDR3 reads CASKQGTDTQYF. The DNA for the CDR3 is TGTGCCAGCAAGCAGGGCACAGATACGCAGTATTTT.

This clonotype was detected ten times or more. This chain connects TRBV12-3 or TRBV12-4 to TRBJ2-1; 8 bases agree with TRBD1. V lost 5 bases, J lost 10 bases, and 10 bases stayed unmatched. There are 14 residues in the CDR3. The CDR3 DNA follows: TGTGCCAGCAGTCCGGGACAGGCAAAACTCGAGCAGTTCTTC. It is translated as CASSPGQAKLEQFF.

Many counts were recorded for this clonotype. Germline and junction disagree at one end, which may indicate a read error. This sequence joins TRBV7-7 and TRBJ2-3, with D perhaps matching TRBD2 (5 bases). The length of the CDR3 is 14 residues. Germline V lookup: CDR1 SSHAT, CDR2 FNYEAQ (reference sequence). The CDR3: CASSLSVSTDTQYF. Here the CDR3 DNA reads TGTGCTAGCAGCCTTAGCGTGAGCACAGATACGCAGTATTTT.

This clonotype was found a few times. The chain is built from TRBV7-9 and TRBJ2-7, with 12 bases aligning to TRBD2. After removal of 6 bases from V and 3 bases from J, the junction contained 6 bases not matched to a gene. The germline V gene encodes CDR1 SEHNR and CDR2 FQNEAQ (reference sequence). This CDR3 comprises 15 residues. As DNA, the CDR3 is TGTGCCAGCAGTTCTAGCGGGGGGGTGTTCTACGAGCAGTACTTC. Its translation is CASSSSGGVFYEQYF.

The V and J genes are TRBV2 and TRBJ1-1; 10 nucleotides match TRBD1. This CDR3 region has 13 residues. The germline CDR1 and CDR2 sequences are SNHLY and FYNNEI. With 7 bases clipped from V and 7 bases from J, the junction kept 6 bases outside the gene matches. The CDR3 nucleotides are TGTGCCAGCACCAGGGACAGGGGATATGAAGCTTTCTTT. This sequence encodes CASTRDRGYEAFF. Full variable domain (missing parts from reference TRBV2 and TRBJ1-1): EPEVTQTPSHQVTQMGQEVILRCVPISNHLYFYWYRQILGQKVEFLVSFYNNEISEKSEIFDDQFSVERPDGSNFTLKIRSTKLEDSAMYFCASTRDRGYEAFFGQGTRLTVV.

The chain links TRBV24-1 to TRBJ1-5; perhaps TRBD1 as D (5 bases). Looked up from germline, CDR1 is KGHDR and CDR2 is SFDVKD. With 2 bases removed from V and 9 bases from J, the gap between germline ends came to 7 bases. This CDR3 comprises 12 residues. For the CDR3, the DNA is TGTGCCACCAGTGATTATAGGGGGCCCCAGCATTTT. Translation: CATSDYRGPQHF.

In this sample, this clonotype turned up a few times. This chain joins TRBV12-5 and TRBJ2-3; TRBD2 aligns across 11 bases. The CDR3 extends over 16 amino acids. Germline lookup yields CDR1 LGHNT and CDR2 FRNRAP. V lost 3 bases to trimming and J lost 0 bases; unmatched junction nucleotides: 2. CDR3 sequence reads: CASGLGTSGSTDTQYF. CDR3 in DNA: TGTGCTAGTGGTTTAGGGACTAGCGGTAGCACAGATACGCAGTATTTT.

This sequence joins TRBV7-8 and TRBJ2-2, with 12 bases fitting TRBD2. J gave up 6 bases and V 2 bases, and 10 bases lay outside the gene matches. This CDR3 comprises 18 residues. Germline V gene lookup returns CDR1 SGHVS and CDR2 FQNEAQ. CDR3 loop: CASSLLPSGRATAGELFF. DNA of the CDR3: TGTGCCAGCAGCTTACTTCCTAGCGGGAGGGCCACCGCCGGGGAGCTGTTTTTT.

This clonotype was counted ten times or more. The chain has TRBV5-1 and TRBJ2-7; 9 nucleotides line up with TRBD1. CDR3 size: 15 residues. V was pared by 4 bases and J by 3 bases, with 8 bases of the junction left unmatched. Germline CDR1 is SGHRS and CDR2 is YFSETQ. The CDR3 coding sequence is TGCGCCAGCAGCGGATTCGGGACAGGGAGCTACGAGCAGTACTTC. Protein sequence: CASSGFGTGSYEQYF. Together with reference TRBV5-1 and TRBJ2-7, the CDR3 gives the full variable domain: KAGVTQTPRYLIKTRGQQVTLSCSPISGHRSVSWYQQTPGQGLQFLFEYFSETQRNKGNFPGRFSGRQFSNSRSEMNVSTLELGDSALYLCASSGFGTGSYEQYFGPGTRLTVT.

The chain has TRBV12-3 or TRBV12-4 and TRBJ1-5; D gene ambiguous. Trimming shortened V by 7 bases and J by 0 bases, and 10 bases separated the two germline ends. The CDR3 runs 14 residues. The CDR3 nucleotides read TGTGCCAGCACCTGGACGGATAGCAATCAGCCCCAGCATTTT. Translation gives CASTWTDSNQPQHF.

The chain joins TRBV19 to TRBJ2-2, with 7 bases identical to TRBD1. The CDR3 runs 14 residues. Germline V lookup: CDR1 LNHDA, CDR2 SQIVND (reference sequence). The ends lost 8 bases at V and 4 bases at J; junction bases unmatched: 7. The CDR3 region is CASGDRVATGELFF. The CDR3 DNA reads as TGTGCCAGTGGAGACAGGGTGGCCACCGGGGAGCTGTTTTTT.

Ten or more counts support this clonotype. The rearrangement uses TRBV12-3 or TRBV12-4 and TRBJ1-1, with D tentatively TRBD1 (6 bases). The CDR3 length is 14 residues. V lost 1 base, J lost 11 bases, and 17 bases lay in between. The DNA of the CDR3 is TGTGCCAGCAGTTTAGGGGGGGGGCGCGGATTTGCTTTCTTT. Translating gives CASSLGGGRGFAFF.

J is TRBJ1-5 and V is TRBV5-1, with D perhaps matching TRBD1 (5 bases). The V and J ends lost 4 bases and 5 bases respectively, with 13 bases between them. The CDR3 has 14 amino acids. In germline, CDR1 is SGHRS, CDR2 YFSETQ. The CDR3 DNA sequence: TGCGCCAGCAGCCCAGGAACAGGTTATCAGCCCCAGCATTTT. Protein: CASSPGTGYQPQHF.

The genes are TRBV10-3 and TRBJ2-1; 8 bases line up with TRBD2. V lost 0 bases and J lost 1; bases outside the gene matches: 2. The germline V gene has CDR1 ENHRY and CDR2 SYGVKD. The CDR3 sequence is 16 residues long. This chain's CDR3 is CAISESPGGSYNEQFF. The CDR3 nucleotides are TGTGCCATCAGTGAGTCCCCGGGAGGGTCCTACAATGAGCAGTTCTTC.

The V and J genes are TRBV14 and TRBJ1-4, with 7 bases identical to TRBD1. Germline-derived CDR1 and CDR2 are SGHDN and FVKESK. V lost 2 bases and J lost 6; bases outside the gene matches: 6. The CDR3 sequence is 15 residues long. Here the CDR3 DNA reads TGTGCCAGCAGCCAAATTCCAACAGGGGATGAAAAACTGTTTTTT. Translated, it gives CASSQIPTGDEKLFF.

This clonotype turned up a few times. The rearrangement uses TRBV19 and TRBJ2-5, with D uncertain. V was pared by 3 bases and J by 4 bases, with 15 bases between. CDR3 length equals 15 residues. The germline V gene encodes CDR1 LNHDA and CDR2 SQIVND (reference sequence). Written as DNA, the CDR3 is TGTGCCAGTAGTATGTCCGGAGCCAGCAGAGAGACCCAGTACTTC. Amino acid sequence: CASSMSGASRETQYF.